These 14 T cell receptor beta chains originate from one sample sequenced in a study of blood T cell repertoires in COVID-19. The table came from immunoSEQ multiplex PCR; TCRdb's copy has only in-frame clones and leaves some out. The profile covers about 350,000 clones, with about nine tenths appearing a single time and 3% to 4.5% taken by the ten largest. Material: peripheral blood. These receptors were obtained from a woman aged 55-70 years with COVID-19, enrolled during active disease.

This clone was detected only once. The gene calls are TRBV5-1 and TRBJ1-2; no clear D. Germline-derived CDR1 and CDR2 are SGHRS and YFSETQ. CDR3 length: 15 residues. Deletions cut 4 bases from V and 3 bases from J, with 16 bases between. The CDR3 sequence is CASSRQIPRDYGYTF. The CDR3 nucleotides are TGCGCCAGCAGCCGGCAGATCCCTCGGGACTATGGCTACACCTTC.

V usage is TRBV19 and J usage is TRBJ2-3; TRBD1 agrees at 7 bases. Germline CDR1 and CDR2: LNHDA and SQIVND (reference sequence). The CDR3 covers 16 residues. V trimming: 5 bases; J trimming: 0 bases; junction bases outside the gene matches: 8. The chain's CDR3 is CASSSPGGSSTDTQYF. The CDR3 DNA reads as TGTGCCAGTAGTTCCCCAGGGGGATCTAGCACAGATACGCAGTATTTT.

V usage is TRBV7-2 and J usage is TRBJ2-3, with TRBD2 matching 9 bases. The CDR3 runs 14 residues. Germline-derived CDR1 and CDR2 are SGHTA and FQGNSA. The V segment lost 8 bases and the J segment 6 bases; nucleotides outside the gene matches: 9. CDR3 amino acids: CASSRSGGRDTQYF. The CDR3 DNA follows: TGTGCCAGCTCTCGTAGCGGGGGCAGGGATACGCAGTATTTT. Variable domain in full (rest from reference TRBV7-2 and TRBJ2-3): GAGVSQSPSNKVTEKGKDVELRCDPISGHTALYWYRQSLGQGLEFLIYFQGNSAPDKSGLPSDRFSAERTGGSVSTLTIQRTQQEDSAVYLCASSRSGGRDTQYFGPGTRLTVL.

The genes are TRBV12-5 and TRBJ1-3; 8 nucleotides agree with TRBD1. V shed 4 bases, J shed 1 base, and the junction held 12 bases outside the gene matches. The CDR3 totals 18 residues. Germline V gene sequence: CDR1 LGHNT, CDR2 FRNRAP. CDR3 in amino acids: CASGYQGALFASGNTIYF. For the CDR3, the DNA is TGTGCTAGTGGTTACCAGGGGGCCTTGTTCGCTTCTGGAAACACCATATATTTT. The full variable domain, its missing parts supplied by reference TRBV12-5 and TRBJ1-3, is DARVTQTPRHKVTEMGQEVTMRCQPILGHNTVFWYRQTMMQGLELLAYFRNRAPLDDSGMPKDRFSAEMPDATLATLKIQPSEPRDSAVYFCASGYQGALFASGNTIYFGEGSWLTVV.

This clone has only one observation. The chain has TRBV5-1 and TRBJ2-2, with 9 bases aligning to TRBD1. The CDR3 runs 17 residues. V lost 3 bases to trimming and J lost 5 bases; unmatched junction nucleotides: 11. Germline loops: CDR1 SGHRS, CDR2 YFSETQ. CDR3 in DNA: TGCGCCAGCAGCTCGATAACCGGGACAGGGTATACCGGGGAGCTGTTTTTT. It yields the protein CASSSITGTGYTGELFF.

V and J are TRBV19 and TRBJ1-1, with D maybe TRBD1 (6 bases). The CDR3 runs to 14 residues. Per germline, CDR1 LNHDA and CDR2 SQIVND (reference sequence). The ends were cut back, 5 bases at V and 0 bases at J, with 10 bases in the middle. The CDR3 DNA sequence: TGTGCCAGTAGTTCGGGACACTTGAACACTGAAGCTTTCTTT. Protein product: CASSSGHLNTEAFF.

This clone occurred once. The chain combines TRBV7-3 with TRBJ1-1; 7 bases are a match to TRBD1. Germline assignment: CDR1 SGHTA and CDR2 FQGTGA. Trimming at V came to 3 bases and at J to 5 bases, leaving 3 bases not matched to a gene. The CDR3 contains 13 residues. The CDR3 is CASSLDRWTEAFF. Here the CDR3 DNA reads TGTGCCAGCAGCTTGGACAGGTGGACTGAAGCTTTCTTT. The entire variable domain, with the rest obtained from reference TRBV7-3 and TRBJ1-1, is as follows: GAGVSQTPSNKVTEKGKYVELRCDPISGHTALYWYRQSLGQGPEFLIYFQGTGAADDSGLPNDRFFAVRPEGSVSTLKIQRTERGDSAVYLCASSLDRWTEAFFGQGTRLTVV.

This clone has just one count. The rearrangement uses TRBV29-1 and TRBJ1-2, with 7 bases identical to TRBD1. Germline-derived CDR1 and CDR2 are SQVTM and ANQGSEA. V lost 3 bases, J lost 4 bases, and 14 bases stayed unmatched. CDR3 length equals 16 residues. CDR3 nucleotide sequence: TGCAGCGTTGATCCGCGACAGGGTACACTCGGCTATGGCTACACCTTC. This codes for CSVDPRQGTLGYGYTF.

Concerning this clone itself: The sample has other DNA sequences that encode this CDR3 too. This rearrangement joins TRBV25-1 to TRBJ1-1; 9 bases match TRBD1. Germline loops: CDR1 MGHDK, CDR2 SYGVNS. The CDR3 runs to 13 residues. Trimming removed 6 bases from V and 5 bases from J; junction bases left unmatched: 4. CDR3 protein: CASRGQGRTEAFF. The DNA for the CDR3 is TGTGCCAGCAGGGGACAGGGTCGAACTGAAGCTTTCTTT.

The rearrangement uses TRBV18 and TRBJ2-5, with 10 bases fitting TRBD2. Germline V CDR1 and CDR2: KGHSH, LQKENI. Trimming removed 1 base from V and 5 bases from J; junction bases left unmatched: 7. CDR3 length equals 16 residues. The CDR3 region is CASSPLQRGGLETQYF. The CDR3 bases are TGTGCCAGCTCACCACTCCAGCGGGGGGGCCTTGAGACCCAGTACTTC.

The rearrangement joins TRBV19 to TRBJ1-2; tentatively, D is TRBD1 (6 bases). Germline CDR1 and CDR2: LNHDA and SQIVND (reference sequence). This CDR3 has 16 residues. Trimming removed 7 bases at V and 0 bases at J, with 18 bases between. The CDR3 sequence is CASKGSDSIPNYGYTF. The CDR3 DNA reads as TGTGCCAGTAAAGGTTCGGACAGCATTCCTAACTATGGCTACACCTTC.

A note on this clone: The sample carries other DNA sequences with the same CDR3. The chain uses TRBV18 and TRBJ1-1; possible D gene TRBD1, 6 bases. Trimming pared 3 bases from V and 3 bases from J, leaving 8 bases between. There are 13 residues in the CDR3. CDR1 and CDR2 from the germline V gene are KGHSH and LQKENI. CDR3 nucleotides: TGTGCCAGCTCACCGAACAGGGACACTGAAGCTTTCTTT. This encodes CASSPNRDTEAFF. Together with reference TRBV18 and TRBJ1-1, the CDR3 gives the full variable domain: NAGVMQNPRHLVRRRGQEARLRCSPMKGHSHVYWYRQLPEEGLKFMVYLQKENIIDESGMPKERFSAEFPKEGPSILRIQQVVRGDSAAYFCASSPNRDTEAFFGQGTRLTVV.

The CDR3 reads CASMGTGVAPIQYF. CDR3 DNA: TGTGCCAGCATGGGAACGGGGGTAGCTCCCATTCAGTACTTC. The chain couples TRBV6-5 to TRBJ2-4; D may be TRBD2 (6 bases). The V gene lost 7 bases and the J gene lost 9 bases, with 19 bases spanning the gap. The germline V gene has CDR1 MNHEY and CDR2 SVGAGI. This CDR3 is 14 amino acids long.

This clone is a singleton in its sample. The chain recombines TRBV7-6 with TRBJ1-3; D remains unclear. The CDR3 loop spans 14 amino acids. V lost 5 bases and J lost 2, with 10 bases in between. Germline-derived CDR1 and CDR2 are SGHVS and FNYEAQ. CDR3 coding DNA: TGTGCCAGCAGCCTACCTGAGGCTGGAAACACCATATATTTT. This encodes CASSLPEAGNTIYF. The full variable domain, completed using reference TRBV7-6 and TRBJ1-3, is GAGVSQSPRYKVTKRGQDVALRCDPISGHVSLYWYRQALGQGPEFLTYFNYEAQQDKSGLPNDRFSAERPEGSISTLTIQRTEQRDSAMYRCASSLPEAGNTIYFGEGSWLTVV.